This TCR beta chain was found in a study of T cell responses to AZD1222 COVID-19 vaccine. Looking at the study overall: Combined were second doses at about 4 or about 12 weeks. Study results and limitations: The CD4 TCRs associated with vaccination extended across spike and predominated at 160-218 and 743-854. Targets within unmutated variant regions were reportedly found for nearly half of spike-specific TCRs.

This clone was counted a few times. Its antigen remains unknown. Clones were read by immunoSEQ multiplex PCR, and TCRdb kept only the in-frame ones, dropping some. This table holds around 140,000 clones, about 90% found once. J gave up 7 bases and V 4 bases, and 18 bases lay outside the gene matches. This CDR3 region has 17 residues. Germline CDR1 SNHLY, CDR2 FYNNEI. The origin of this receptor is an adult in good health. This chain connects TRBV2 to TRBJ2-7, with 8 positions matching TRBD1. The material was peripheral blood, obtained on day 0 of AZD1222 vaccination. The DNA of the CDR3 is TGTGCCAGCAGTGTCCCCCGCATGGGACAGGCGGGATGGGAGCAGTACTTC. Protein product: CASSVPRMGQAGWEQYF.